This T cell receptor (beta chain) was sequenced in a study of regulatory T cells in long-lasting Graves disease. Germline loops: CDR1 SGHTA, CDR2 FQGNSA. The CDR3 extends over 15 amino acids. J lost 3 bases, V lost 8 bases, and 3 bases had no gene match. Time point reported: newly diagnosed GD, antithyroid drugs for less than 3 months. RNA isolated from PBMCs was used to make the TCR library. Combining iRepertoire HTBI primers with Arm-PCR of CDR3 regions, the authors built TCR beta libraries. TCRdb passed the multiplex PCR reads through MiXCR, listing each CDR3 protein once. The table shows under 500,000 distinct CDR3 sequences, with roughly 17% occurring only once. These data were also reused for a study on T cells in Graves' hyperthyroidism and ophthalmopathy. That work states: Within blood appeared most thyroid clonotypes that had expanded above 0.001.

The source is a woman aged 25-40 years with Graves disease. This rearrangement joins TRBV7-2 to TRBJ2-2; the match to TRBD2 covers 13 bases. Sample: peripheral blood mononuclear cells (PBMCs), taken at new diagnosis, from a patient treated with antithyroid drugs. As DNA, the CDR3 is TGTGCCAGCGGACTAGCGGGAGTAGACACCGGGGAGCTGTTTTTT. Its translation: CASGLAGVDTGELFF.